This TCR beta chain is drawn from a study of blood T cell repertoires in COVID-19 (dated by TCRdb to the early 2020s). Regarding the research as a whole: The collaborator samples originated in the United States, Italy and Spain and spanned the acute and convalescent phases of COVID-19. The prospective study material was composed of cDNA or gDNA derived from T cells, B-cell-depleted T cells, or PBMCs. Deeply sampled blood TCRbeta repertoires from subjects exposed to, actively infected with, or recovered from COVID-19 were included in the dataset. The repertoires were released in a freely available public database intended as a resource for research on the immune response to SARS-CoV-2. Samples were obtained from the ongoing ImmuneRACE study (first 160 participants) and from over 1,000 subjects provided by 6 global collaborators. A de-identified subject ID, COVID-19 status, age in years and sex were almost always included in the sample metadata. Where available, HLA class I and class II types were taken from metadata supplied by the sample provider and were not determined by assay-based typing. The investigation overall reported the following: Clinical and demographic metadata were provided uncurated, with the amount varying by source and participant.

TCRbeta CDR3 regions were amplified from genomic DNA using the immunoSEQ Assay, a bias-controlled multiplex PCR. From the authors' description of their analysis: The number of nucleated cells in each sample was estimated from the amplification of reference gene primers within the assay. To quantify the absolute abundance of each unique TCRbeta CDR3 rearrangement, sequence reads were collapsed and filtered. For each sample, productive Simpson clonality was calculated as the square root of Simpson's diversity index over productive rearrangements. Drawn from immuneACCESS, this table holds only the in-frame rearrangements with V and J called that TCRdb kept. Clones are partly lost; checked studies trace under half to an unresolved V gene and leave the rest unexplained. That table is the source of V, J and clone size, and D and trimming were worked out from the DNA. The sample table lists approximately 20,000 clones, roughly four fifths of them with a count of one. The ten largest clones capture around 5.6% of the sample.

Of note for this clone: The target of this receptor is not known. The record has no base qualities; no much larger clone is one base away.

Here V drops 3 bases and J drops 7 bases, and the junction holds 11 bases not matched to any gene. The germline V gene encodes CDR1 SGDLS and CDR2 YYNGEE. The CDR3 measures 16 amino acids from cysteine to phenylalanine. Only the CDR3 DNA is retained, 48 bases long and in frame from the first base. Collaborating institutions collected whole blood in K2EDTA tubes following their own protocols. For TCRbeta analysis, collaborators shipped samples as frozen whole blood, isolated PBMCs, or DNA extracted from either of those sample types. The clonotype comes from a human donor in a cohort sampled during active COVID-19. This chain joins TRBV9 to TRBJ2-1; the junction holds 9 bases that match TRBD1. Material: peripheral blood. The CDR3 here reads CASSATGTGKGNEQFF. The DNA sequence is TGTGCCAGCAGCGCCACCGGGACAGGGAAGGGGAATGAGCAGTTCTTC.